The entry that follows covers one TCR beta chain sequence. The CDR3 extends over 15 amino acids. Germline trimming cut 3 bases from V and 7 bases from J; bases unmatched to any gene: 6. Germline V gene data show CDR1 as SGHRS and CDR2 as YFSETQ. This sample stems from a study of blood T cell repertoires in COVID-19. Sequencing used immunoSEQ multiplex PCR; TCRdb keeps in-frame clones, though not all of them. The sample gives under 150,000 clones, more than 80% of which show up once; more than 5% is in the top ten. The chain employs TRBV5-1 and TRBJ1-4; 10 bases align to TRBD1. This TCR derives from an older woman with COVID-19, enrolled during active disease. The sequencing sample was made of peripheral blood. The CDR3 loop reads CASSSGQGVSEKLFF. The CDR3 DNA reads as TGCGCCAGCAGCTCCGGACAGGGGGTGTCTGAAAAACTGTTTTTT.